The 8 T cell receptor beta chains reported below all come from one sample, sequenced in a study of T cells in Graves' hyperthyroidism and ophthalmopathy. TCR beta CDR3 region amplification was performed from RNA transcripts. HTBI primers were used for first-round RT-PCR of the TCR CDR3. TCRdb independently ran MiXCR on the multiplex PCR reads; one entry per CDR3 protein. The sample comprises 500,000 to 650,000 distinct CDR3 sequences, over 15% of which are singletons, and roughly 18% rests with the top ten. The sample comprised blood. These receptors all stem from a woman aged 18-29 years with Graves' ophthalmopathy.

This clonotype showed up many times. The J gene is TRBJ1-1, the V gene TRBV27, with 8 positions matching TRBD1. Trimming removed 7 bases from V and 1 base from J; junction bases left unmatched: 8. The CDR3 covers 15 residues. The germline V gene has CDR1 MNHEY and CDR2 SMNVEV (reference sequence). The CDR3: CASIIQGAANTEAFF. The CDR3 coding sequence is TGTGCCAGCATTATTCAGGGGGCCGCGAACACTGAAGCTTTCTTT.

A remark on this clonotype: A clone one base away is much larger, so this may be a read error. This chain uses TRBV20-1 with TRBJ2-1; D may be TRBD2 (6 bases). CDR3 length equals 11 residues. V dropped 7 bases and J dropped 6 bases, with 10 bases sitting between them. Germline CDR1 DFQATT, CDR2 SNEGSKA (reference sequence). CDR3 sequence: CSVPAGNEQFF. As DNA, the CDR3 is TGCAGTGTCCCAGCGGGCAATGAGCAGTTCTTC.

The gene calls are TRBV9 and TRBJ2-7; TRBD1 matches 8 bases. Germline V gene data show CDR1 as SGDLS and CDR2 as YYNGEE. The J segment lost 7 bases and the V segment lost 3 bases, leaving 6 bases of the junction unmatched. The length of the CDR3 is 13 residues. In DNA, the CDR3 is TGTGCCAGCAGCGAGGACAGGACAGGGGAGCAGTACTTC. Amino acid sequence: CASSEDRTGEQYF.

This chain joins TRBV30 and TRBJ2-2; TRBD2 is a possible D gene (6 bases). CDR3 length: 15 amino acids. V was shortened by 2 bases and J by 3 bases, with 13 bases between the two germline ends. CDR1 GTSNPN and CDR2 SVGIG come from the germline V gene (reference sequence). The CDR3 loop reads CAWSSTGTHTGELFF. The CDR3 nucleotides read TGTGCCTGGAGTTCCACCGGGACTCACACCGGGGAGCTGTTTTTT.

This clonotype was seen a few times. This chain connects TRBV20-1 to TRBJ1-6; 8 bases are shared with TRBD1. Germline V gives CDR1 DFQATT, CDR2 SNEGSKA (reference sequence). V lost 5 bases to trimming and J lost 10 bases; unmatched junction nucleotides: 7. The CDR3 is made up of 13 amino acids. CDR3 sequence (DNA): TGCAGTGCTGCAGACAGGGGAGAATCACCCCTCCACTTT. Amino acid sequence: CSAADRGESPLHF.

The rearrangement links TRBV5-8 to TRBJ1-2; D not resolved. The V gene's germline CDR1 is SGHTS and CDR2 YDEGEE. This CDR3 has 14 residues. V lost 0 bases and J 2 bases, leaving 8 bases between the germline ends. The CDR3 region has the DNA TGTGCCAGCAGCTTGGCCTTTCCAAACTATGGCTACACCTTC. Protein sequence: CASSLAFPNYGYTF.

The chain is built from TRBV29-1 and TRBJ2-1, with 10 bases identical to TRBD1. V was clipped by 6 bases and J by 6 bases; unmatched bases: 5. Per the germline V gene, CDR1 is SQVTM and CDR2 is ANQGSEA. This CDR3 comprises 13 residues. The CDR3 bases are TGCAGCGTCGGGACAGGGGAAGGCAATGAGCAGTTCTTC. Protein product: CSVGTGEGNEQFF.

This clonotype was found many times. The chain links TRBV6-1 to TRBJ2-5, with 8 bases identical to TRBD2. The CDR3 runs 15 residues. Looked up from germline, CDR1 is MNHNS and CDR2 is SASEGT. The J segment lost 5 bases and the V segment lost 5 bases, leaving 10 bases of the junction unmatched. For the CDR3, the DNA is TGTGCCAGCAGTTTCCCAGCGGGGGCTGGGGAGACCCAGTACTTC. This translates into CASSFPAGAGETQYF.